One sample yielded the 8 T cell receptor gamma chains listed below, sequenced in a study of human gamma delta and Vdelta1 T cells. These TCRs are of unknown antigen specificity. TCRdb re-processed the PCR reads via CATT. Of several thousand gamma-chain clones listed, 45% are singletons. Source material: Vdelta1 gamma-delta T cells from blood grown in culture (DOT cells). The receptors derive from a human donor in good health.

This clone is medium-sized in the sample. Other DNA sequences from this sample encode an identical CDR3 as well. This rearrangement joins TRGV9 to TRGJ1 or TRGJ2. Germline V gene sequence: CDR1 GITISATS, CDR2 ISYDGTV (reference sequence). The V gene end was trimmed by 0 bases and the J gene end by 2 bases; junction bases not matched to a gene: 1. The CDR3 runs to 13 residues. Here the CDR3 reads CALWEVYYYKKLF. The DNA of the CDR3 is TGTGCCTTGTGGGAGGTGTATTATTATAAGAAACTCTTT.

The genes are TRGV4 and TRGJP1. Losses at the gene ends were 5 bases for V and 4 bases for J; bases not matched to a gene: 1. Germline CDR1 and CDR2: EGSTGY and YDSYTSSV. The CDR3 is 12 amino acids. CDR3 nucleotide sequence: TGTGCCACCTGGGGCACTGGTTGGTTCAAGATATTT. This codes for CATWGTGWFKIF.

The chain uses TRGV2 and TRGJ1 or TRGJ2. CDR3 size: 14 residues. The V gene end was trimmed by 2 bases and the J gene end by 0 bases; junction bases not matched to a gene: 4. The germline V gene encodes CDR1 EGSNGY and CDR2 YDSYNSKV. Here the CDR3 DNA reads TGTGCCACCTGGGACGACCAGAATTATTATAAGAAACTCTTT. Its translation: CATWDDQNYYKKLF.

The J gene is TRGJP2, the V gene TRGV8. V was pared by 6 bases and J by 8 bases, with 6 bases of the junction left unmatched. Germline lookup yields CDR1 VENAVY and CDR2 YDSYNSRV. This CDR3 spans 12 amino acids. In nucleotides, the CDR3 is TGTGCCACCTGGTGTGGGGATTGGATCAAGACGTTT. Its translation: CATWCGDWIKTF.

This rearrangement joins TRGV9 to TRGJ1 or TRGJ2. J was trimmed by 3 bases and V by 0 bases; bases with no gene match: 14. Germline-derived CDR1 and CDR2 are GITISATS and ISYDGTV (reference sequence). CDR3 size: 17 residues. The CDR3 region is CALWEVLCRSPYYKKLF. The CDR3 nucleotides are TGTGCCTTGTGGGAGGTGCTTTGTCGTTCTCCTTATTATAAGAAACTCTTT.

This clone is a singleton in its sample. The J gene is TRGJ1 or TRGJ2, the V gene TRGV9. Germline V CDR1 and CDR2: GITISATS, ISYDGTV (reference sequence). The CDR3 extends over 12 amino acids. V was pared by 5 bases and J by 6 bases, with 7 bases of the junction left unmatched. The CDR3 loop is CALWVGGYKKLF. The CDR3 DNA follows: TGTGCCTTGTGGGTGGGGGGTTATAAGAAACTCTTT.

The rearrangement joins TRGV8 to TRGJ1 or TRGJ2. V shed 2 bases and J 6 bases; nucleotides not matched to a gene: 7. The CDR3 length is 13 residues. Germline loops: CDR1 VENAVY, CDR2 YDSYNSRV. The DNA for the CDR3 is TGTGCCACCTGGGATAATTCTGGTTATAAGAAACTCTTT. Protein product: CATWDNSGYKKLF.

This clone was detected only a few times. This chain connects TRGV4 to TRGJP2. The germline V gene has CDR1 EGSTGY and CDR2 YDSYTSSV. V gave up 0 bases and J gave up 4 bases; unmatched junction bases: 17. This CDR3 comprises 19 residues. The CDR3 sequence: CATWDGPVLGSYSDWIKTF. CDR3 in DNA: TGTGCCACCTGGGATGGGCCGGTCCTCGGGAGTTATAGTGATTGGATCAAGACGTTT.